This paragraph covers one T cell receptor (beta chain) sequence. This entry belongs to a study of a mutant IDH1 vaccine in newly diagnosed glioma. Study-wide background: Earlier care involved radiotherapy, temozolomide, or both, and the majority received both.

V lost 5 bases, J lost 5 bases, and 16 bases lay in between. This CDR3 region has 15 residues. In germline, CDR1 is SEHNR, CDR2 FQNEAQ (reference sequence). The time point is: baseline, week 1 (first vaccination visit). The treatment: pre-vaccination baseline after standard-of-care therapy. Generated by immunoSEQ multiplex PCR, the TCRdb table keeps only in-frame clones and is missing some. This sample has tens of thousands of clones, with approximately 82% found just once. The receptor was derived from a young woman with glioma. Some clones in this sample may be carry-over from other donors' samples. This rearrangement joins TRBV7-9 to TRBJ1-5, with a tentative D call TRBD1 (5 bases). Sequencing was performed on peripheral blood mononuclear cells (PBMCs), taken from a glioma patient treated with radiotherapy, temozolomide or both. CDR3 sequence: CASSHTGTAYQPQHF. In DNA form, the CDR3 reads TGTGCCAGCAGCCATACCGGGACCGCGTATCAGCCCCAGCATTTT.